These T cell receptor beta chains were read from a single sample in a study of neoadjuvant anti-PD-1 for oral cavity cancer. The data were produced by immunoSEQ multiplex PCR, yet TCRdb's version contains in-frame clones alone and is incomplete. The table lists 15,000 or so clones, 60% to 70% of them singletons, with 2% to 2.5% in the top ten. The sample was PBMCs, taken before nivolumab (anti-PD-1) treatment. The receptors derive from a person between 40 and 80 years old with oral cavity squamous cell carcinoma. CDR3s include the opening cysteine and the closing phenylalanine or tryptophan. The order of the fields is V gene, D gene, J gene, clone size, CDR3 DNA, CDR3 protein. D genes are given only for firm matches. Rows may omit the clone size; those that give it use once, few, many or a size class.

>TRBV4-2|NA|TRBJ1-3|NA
TGTGCTAGCAGCCGGACGGTCTCTGGAAACACCATATATTTT
CASSRTVSGNTIYF
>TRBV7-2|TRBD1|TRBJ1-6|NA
TGTGCCAGCAGCCCTACGACAGGGATGCATTCACCCCTCCACTTT
CASSPTTGMHSPLHF
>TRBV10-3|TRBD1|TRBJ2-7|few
TGTGCCATCAGTGAGTCGGGGCAGGGGGCCAACGAGCAGTACTTC
CAISESGQGANEQYF
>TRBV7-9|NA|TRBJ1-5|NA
TGTGCCAGCAGCTTAGAGGTAGGCGGTAGCAATCAGCCCCAGCATTTT
CASSLEVGGSNQPQHF
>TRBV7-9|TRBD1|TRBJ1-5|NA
TGTGCCAGCAGCCCAGGGGGGACGGGGCCCCAGCATTTT
CASSPGGTGPQHF
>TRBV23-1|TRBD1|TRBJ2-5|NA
TGCGCCAGCAGGGACACAGGGGCCAGCCAAGAGACCCAGTACTTC
CASRDTGASQETQYF
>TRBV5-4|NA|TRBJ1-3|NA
TGTGCCAGCAGCTTGGCCGGGGCTTCCTCTGGAAACACCATATATTTT
CASSLAGASSGNTIYF
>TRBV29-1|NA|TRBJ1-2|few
TGCCGCACTGAGGAGGGCTATGGCTACACCTTC
CRTEEGYGYTF
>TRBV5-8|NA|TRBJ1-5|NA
TGTGCCAGCAGCTTGGGGCAGGTTAAGGATCAGCCCCAGCATTTT
CASSLGQVKDQPQHF
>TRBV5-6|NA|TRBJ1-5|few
TGTGCCAGCAGCCTATATACGGGGAGAGGAGGCAATCAGCCCCAGCATTTT
CASSLYTGRGGNQPQHF
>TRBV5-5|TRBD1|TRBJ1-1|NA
TGTGCCAGCAGCCCCGTCCGACAGAGGGGGCCGAACACTGAAGCTTTCTTT
CASSPVRQRGPNTEAFF
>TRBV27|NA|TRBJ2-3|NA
TGTGCCAGCAGCCTCTACAGAACAGATACGCAGTATTTT
CASSLYRTDTQYF
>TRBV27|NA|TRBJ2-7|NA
TGTGCCAGCAGTTTATGGCCGACAGACGAGCAGTACTTC
CASSLWPTDEQYF
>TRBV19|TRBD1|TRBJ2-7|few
TGTGCCAGTACCGGACAGGGGGGCGAGCAGTACTTC
CASTGQGGEQYF
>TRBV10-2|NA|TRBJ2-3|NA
TGCGCCAGCAGTGAGTTGACAGATACGCAGTATTTT
CASSELTDTQYF
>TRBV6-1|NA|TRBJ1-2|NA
TGTGCCAGCAGTGAGGGACACAACTATGGCTACACCTTC
CASSEGHNYGYTF
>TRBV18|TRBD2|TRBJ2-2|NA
TGTGCCAGCTCACCACGGTCGGCTAGCGGGAGTATCTTCACCGGGGAGCTGTTTTTT
CASSPRSASGSIFTGELFF
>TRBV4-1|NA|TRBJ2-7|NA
TGCGCCAGCAGCCCCTCCCCCGGGACCGCCTCCTACGAGCAGTACTTC
CASSPSPGTASYEQYF
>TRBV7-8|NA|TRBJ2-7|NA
TGTGCCAGCAGCTTAGTGATTACCTACGAGCAGTACTTC
CASSLVITYEQYF
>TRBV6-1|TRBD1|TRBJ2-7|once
TGTGCCAGCAGTGCAGGGACAGGGGGTTTGGAGCAGTACTTC
CASSAGTGGLEQYF
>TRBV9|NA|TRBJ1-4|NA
TGTGCCAGCAGCGTGAGGATGGGGGGCGGAGAAAAACTGTTTTTT
CASSVRMGGGEKLFF
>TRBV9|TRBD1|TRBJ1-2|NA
TGTGCCAGCAGCGTAGAGGGACAGGGCGCTGGCTACACCTTC
CASSVEGQGAGYTF
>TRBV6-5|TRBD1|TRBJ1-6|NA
TGTGCCAGCAGCACACAGGGGGGCCCTTCACCCCTCCACTTT
CASSTQGGPSPLHF
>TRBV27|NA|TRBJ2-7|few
TGTGCCAGCAGTTTTTCCGGTTACGAGCAGTACTTC
CASSFSGYEQYF
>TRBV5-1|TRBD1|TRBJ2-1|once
TGCGCCAGCAGCACTTTGCGACGGGACAGGGGTGCCAATGAGCAGTTCTTC
CASSTLRRDRGANEQFF
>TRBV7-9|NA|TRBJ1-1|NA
TGTGCCAGCAGCTTAACAGGGACGATCGCTGAAGCTTTCTTT
CASSLTGTIAEAFF
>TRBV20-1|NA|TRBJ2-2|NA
TGCAGTGCCGGCCGGACCGGGGAGCTGTTTTTT
CSAGRTGELFF
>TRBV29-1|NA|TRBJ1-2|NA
TGCAGCGTCCGGACAGATATTTATGGCTACACCTTC
CSVRTDIYGYTF
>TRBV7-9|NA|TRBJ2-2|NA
TGTGCCAGCAGCTTAGGGCCTCCGGAGCTGTTTTTT
CASSLGPPELFF